In this sample, the clone carrying this T cell receptor beta chain turned up a few times. The antigen remains unidentified. TCRdb re-derived calls from the RT-PCR reads in MiXCR, one entry per CDR3 protein. Here the sample spans approximately 500,000 distinct CDR3 sequences, 14% being singletons. These data belong to a study of response to subunit inactivated influenza vaccine. Findings of the study overall: Authors suggested seasonal influenza vaccinations each recruit few new T cells.

The sequence was obtained from a man aged 45-65 years who received an inactivated influenza vaccine. Sequencing was performed on PBMCs from blood, taken roughly 13 days after vaccination.

In nucleotides, the CDR3 is TGTGCCAGCATCTCCGGACTAGCGGGAGGGTTGGAGACCCAGTACTTC. This gives the protein CASISGLAGGLETQYF. This chain joins TRBV25-1 and TRBJ2-5, with 15 bases fitting TRBD2. The CDR3 has 16 residues. V was clipped by 7 bases and J by 5 bases; unmatched bases: 8. From germline, CDR1 is MGHDK and CDR2 SYGVNS.